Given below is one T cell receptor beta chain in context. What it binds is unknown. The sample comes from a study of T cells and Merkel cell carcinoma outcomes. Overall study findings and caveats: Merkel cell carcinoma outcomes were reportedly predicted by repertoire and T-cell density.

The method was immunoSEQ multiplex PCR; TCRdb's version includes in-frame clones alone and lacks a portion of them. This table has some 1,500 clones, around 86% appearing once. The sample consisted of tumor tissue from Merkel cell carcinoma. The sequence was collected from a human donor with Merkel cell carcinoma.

The chain's CDR3 is CASSVRSGGGYEQYF. The DNA of the CDR3 is TGTGCCAGCAGCGTACGGTCAGGGGGCGGCTACGAGCAGTACTTC. The gene calls are TRBV9 and TRBJ2-7, with 8 positions matching TRBD1. The germline CDR1 and CDR2 sequences are SGDLS and YYNGEE. V lost 1 base and J lost 3; bases outside the gene matches: 6. The CDR3 contains 15 residues. Filled out from reference TRBV9 and TRBJ2-7, the complete variable domain reads DSGVTQTPKHLITATGQRVTLRCSPRSGDLSVYWYQQSLDQGLQFLIQYYNGEERAKGNILERFSAQQFPDLHSELNLSSLELGDSALYFCASSVRSGGGYEQYFGPGTRLTVT.